This T cell receptor (beta chain) was identified during a study of shared clonotypes between healthy human individuals. The V gene's germline CDR1 is MDHEN and CDR2 SYDVKM. Unmatched junction bases numbered 9, after V lost 6 bases and J lost 3 bases. There are 16 residues in the CDR3. Measured with immunoSEQ multiplex PCR; TCRdb has only the in-frame clones, and not every one. The data contain 2 million to 2.5 million clones, approximately 93% of them singletons. The TCR comes from a man younger than 30 in good health. Some clones in this sample may be carry-over from other donors' samples. Sequencing input: naive CD4+ T cells from PBMCs. Sample subset: CD45RA+ positively selected. This chain uses TRBV28 with TRBJ2-1; 9 positions match TRBD2. CDR3 in amino acids: CASRRLAATLYNEQFF. In DNA form, the CDR3 reads TGTGCCAGCAGGCGACTAGCGGCCACCCTCTACAATGAGCAGTTCTTC.